This entry lists 32 T cell receptor beta chains sequenced from one sample in a study of cytomegalovirus exposure and HLA in healthy donors. Only in-frame clones appear in the TCRdb table, and some are missing; sequencing was by immunoSEQ multiplex PCR. The repertoire holds a few hundred thousand clones, with 80% to 90% as singletons. Sequenced material: PBMCs. Every receptor here comes from a woman aged 18-35 years in good health and CMV-seronegative.

J is TRBJ1-1 and V is TRBV5-4; the D is unclear. The CDR3 has 14 amino acids. The germline V and J ends were trimmed by 5 bases and 5 bases, with 16 bases remaining between them. CDR1 and CDR2 from the germline V gene are SGHNT and YYREEE (reference sequence). This CDR3 is CASSARGGQTEAFF. The CDR3 coding sequence is TGTGCCAGCAGTGCGCGTGGAGGGCAGACTGAAGCTTTCTTT.

The rearrangement links TRBV6-5 to TRBJ1-2, with D maybe TRBD1 (6 bases). CDR1 is MNHEY, CDR2 SVGAGI, per germline. The CDR3 length is 12 residues. Trimming removed 8 bases from V and 5 bases from J, with 12 bases in between. The CDR3 is CASRGGGYGYTF. CDR3 bases: TGTGCCAGCCGGGGGGGCGGATATGGCTACACCTTC.

This clone came up once. The rearrangement joins TRBV4-2 to TRBJ2-7; D might be TRBD2 (5 bases). Deletions cut 0 bases from V and 0 bases from J, with 12 bases between. Per the germline V gene, CDR1 is LGHNA and CDR2 is YNFKEQ. This CDR3 spans 16 amino acids. CDR3 sequence (DNA): TGTGCCAGCAGCCAAGATTGGGAGTGGAGCTCCTACGAGCAGTACTTC. The encoded protein is CASSQDWEWSSYEQYF.

This chain links TRBV5-1 with TRBJ2-7, with a tentative D call TRBD1 (5 bases). CDR3 length: 15 amino acids. Germline V lookup: CDR1 SGHRS, CDR2 YFSETQ. Trimming removed 0 bases from V and 4 bases from J, with 14 bases in between. The CDR3: CASSLDPGPNYEQYF. The CDR3 DNA is TGCGCCAGCAGCTTGGACCCAGGGCCTAATTACGAGCAGTACTTC.

This chain connects TRBV4-3 to TRBJ2-1; 9 nucleotides line up with TRBD2. Germline V gene sequence: CDR1 LGHNA, CDR2 YSLEER. This CDR3 region has 16 residues. With 0 bases clipped from V and 8 bases from J, the junction kept 8 bases outside the gene matches. CDR3: CASSQEGSGGRDEQFF. In DNA, the CDR3 is TGCGCCAGCAGCCAAGAGGGTAGCGGGGGCAGGGATGAGCAGTTCTTC.

The chain combines TRBV2 with TRBJ2-1; D may be TRBD2 (6 bases). CDR1 SNHLY and CDR2 FYNNEI come from the germline V gene. CDR3 length equals 15 residues. Deletions cut 4 bases from V and 4 bases from J, with 14 bases between. The CDR3 protein is CASSADYATYNEQFF. The CDR3 nucleotides are TGTGCCAGCAGTGCGGACTACGCAACTTACAATGAGCAGTTCTTC.

The rearrangement joins TRBV5-4 to TRBJ2-1; no firm D call. CDR3 length: 15 residues. CDR1 and CDR2 from the germline V gene are SGHNT and YYREEE (reference sequence). V gave up 0 bases and J gave up 4 bases, with 11 bases separating them. CDR3 sequence reads: CASSLGGSTYNEQFF. The CDR3 DNA is TGTGCCAGCAGCTTGGGCGGATCTACATACAATGAGCAGTTCTTC.

In DNA form, the CDR3 reads TGTGCCAGCACGACTAGCGGGAGGGCCAACACCGGGGAGCTGTTTTTT. Translation: CASTTSGRANTGELFF. The chain carries TRBV28 and TRBJ2-2, with 14 bases fitting TRBD2. Germline V gene lookup returns CDR1 MDHEN and CDR2 SYDVKM. After removal of 7 bases from V and 2 bases from J, the junction contained 3 bases not matched to a gene. This CDR3 comprises 16 residues.

The chain recombines TRBV5-1 with TRBJ2-7; 8 positions match TRBD1. This CDR3 is 12 amino acids long. V was clipped by 4 bases and J by 6 bases; unmatched bases: 3. Germline CDR1 is SGHRS and CDR2 is YFSETQ. The CDR3 DNA reads as TGCGCCAGCAGCGTGACAGGGGCCGAGCAGTACTTC. This encodes CASSVTGAEQYF.

The chain recombines TRBV27 with TRBJ2-4; no clear D. Germline V gives CDR1 MNHEY, CDR2 SMNVEV (reference sequence). The CDR3 loop spans 17 amino acids. V dropped 5 bases and J dropped 1 base, with 18 bases sitting between them. CDR3 in DNA: TGTGCCAGCAGTCCTTCTTGGTCGGAGTTGGCCAAAAACATTCAGTACTTC. Encoded protein: CASSPSWSELAKNIQYF.

The CDR3 DNA follows: TGTGCCAGCAGCCGGACAGGGGTTAGCAATCAGCCCCAGCATTTT. Amino acid sequence: CASSRTGVSNQPQHF. The chain is built from TRBV11-2 and TRBJ1-5, with TRBD1 matching over 9 bases. V was clipped by 5 bases and J by 0 bases; unmatched bases: 2. From germline, CDR1 is SGHAT and CDR2 FQNNGV. The CDR3 extends over 15 amino acids.

CDR3 protein: CASQSLGGDSITGELFF. The CDR3 DNA sequence: TGTGCCAGCCAAAGCTTAGGGGGGGACTCGATCACCGGGGAGCTGTTTTTT. The chain uses TRBV9 and TRBJ2-2; possibly TRBD2 for D (7 bases). This CDR3 has 17 amino acids. Germline V gene sequence: CDR1 SGDLS, CDR2 YYNGEE. Trimming removed 7 bases at V and 4 bases at J, with 23 bases between. Looking up the rest from reference TRBV9 and TRBJ2-2 gives the full variable domain: DSGVTQTPKHLITATGQRVTLRCSPRSGDLSVYWYQQSLDQGLQFLIQYYNGEERAKGNILERFSAQQFPDLHSELNLSSLELGDSALYFCASQSLGGDSITGELFFGEGSRLTVL.

This rearrangement joins TRBV19 to TRBJ2-5, with 8 positions matching TRBD2. With 1 base clipped from V and 1 base from J, the junction kept 5 bases outside the gene matches. CDR3 length: 16 residues. The germline V gene has CDR1 LNHDA and CDR2 SQIVND (reference sequence). The CDR3 DNA is TGTGCCAGTAGTATAGGTAGCGGGATCGGCCAAGAGACCCAGTACTTC. Amino acids: CASSIGSGIGQETQYF.

The genes are TRBV9 and TRBJ2-1; the match to TRBD2 covers 8 bases. CDR1 is SGDLS and CDR2 is YYNGEE in the germline V gene. This CDR3 comprises 14 residues. After removal of 1 base from V and 10 bases from J, the junction contained 7 bases not matched to a gene. CDR3 nucleotides: TGTGCCAGCAGCGTACTAGGGACTAGAGAGGAGCAGTTCTTC. This gives the protein CASSVLGTREEQFF.

Comments on this clone: Other DNA variants within this sample encode the same CDR3. The chain has TRBV28 and TRBJ2-5, with D unclear. In germline, CDR1 is MDHEN, CDR2 SYDVKM. Trimming stripped 8 bases from V and 5 bases from J, with 6 bases between. The CDR3 is 10 residues long. The CDR3 spells CASSQETQYF. As DNA, the CDR3 is TGTGCCAGCTCCCAGGAGACCCAGTACTTC.

This chain links TRBV4-3 with TRBJ2-3, with D tentatively TRBD2 (6 bases). The V gene lost 6 bases and the J gene lost 6 bases, with 19 bases spanning the gap. The CDR3 is made up of 15 amino acids. Germline CDR1 LGHNA, CDR2 YSLEER. CDR3 DNA sequence: TGCGCCAGCAGACCCGGGACTTACGATTCCGATACGCAGTATTTT. Translation: CASRPGTYDSDTQYF.

The gene calls are TRBV9 and TRBJ2-6; 11 nucleotides agree with TRBD2. The CDR3 covers 20 residues. The germline V gene has CDR1 SGDLS and CDR2 YYNGEE. The V and J ends lost 1 base and 0 bases, in that order; junction bases with no gene match: 9. The CDR3 DNA reads TGTGCCAGCAGCGTAAGGGGACTAGCGGCTCCGAGCTCTGGGGCCAACGTCCTGACTTTC. Translating gives CASSVRGLAAPSSGANVLTF.

V gene TRBV4-2 combines with J gene TRBJ2-7; D is undetermined. The V and J ends lost 0 bases and 7 bases respectively, with 22 bases between them. In germline, CDR1 is LGHNA, CDR2 YNFKEQ. The CDR3 has 17 amino acids. In nucleotides, the CDR3 is TGTGCCAGCAGCCAAGATGACCCTCTTCCGGGTGGTGGTGAGCAGTACTTC. Its translation is CASSQDDPLPGGGEQYF.

The rearrangement joins TRBV4-3 to TRBJ2-4, with D unresolved. Germline CDR1 reads LGHNA; CDR2 reads YSLEER. Trimming took 4 bases from V and 1 from J, leaving 5 bases between them. The CDR3 has 13 residues. CDR3 in DNA: TGCGCCAGCAGCCCCGGTGCCAAAAACATTCAGTACTTC. This encodes CASSPGAKNIQYF.

Comment on this clone: The same CDR3 can be traced to other DNA sequences in this sample. This chain connects TRBV18 to TRBJ1-5, with 8 bases matching TRBD1. V shed 2 bases and J 4 bases; nucleotides not matched to a gene: 4. CDR1 and CDR2 (germline): KGHSH, LQKENI. The CDR3 length is 15 residues. CDR3 coding DNA: TGTGCCAGCTCACCAGGACAGGGCTCTAATCAGCCCCAGCATTTT. This codes for CASSPGQGSNQPQHF.

The J gene is TRBJ2-7, the V gene TRBV4-3, with TRBD2 matching over 10 bases. Germline lookup yields CDR1 LGHNA and CDR2 YSLEER. This CDR3 has 16 residues. V lost 1 base and J lost 3; bases outside the gene matches: 6. The chain's CDR3 is CASSQVSASGSYEQYF. CDR3 nucleotides: TGCGCCAGCAGCCAAGTCAGCGCTAGCGGGAGCTACGAGCAGTACTTC.

The chain has TRBV4-2 and TRBJ2-7, with 8 bases lining up with TRBD2. V shed 5 bases and J 4 bases; nucleotides not matched to a gene: 13. This CDR3 comprises 16 residues. Looked up from germline, CDR1 is LGHNA and CDR2 is YNFKEQ. The CDR3 region has the DNA TGTGCCAGCAGCTACATAGCGGGACGGGTTCCTTACGAGCAGTACTTC. As protein: CASSYIAGRVPYEQYF.

For the CDR3, the DNA is TGTGCCAGATCGCCCCTAGACAGGCGACACAATGAGCAGTTCTTC. It encodes CARSPLDRRHNEQFF. This chain uses TRBV25-1 with TRBJ2-1; a weak D match, TRBD1 (6 bases). The CDR3 sequence is 15 residues long. Germline lookup yields CDR1 MGHDK and CDR2 SYGVNS. Trimming left V 9 bases short and J 5 bases short, with 20 bases between. Full variable domain (rest looked up from reference TRBV25-1 and TRBJ2-1): EADIYQTPRYLVIGTGKKITLECSQTMGHDKMYWYQQDPGMELHLIHYSYGVNSTEKGDLSSESTVSRIRTEHFPLTLESARPSHTSQYLCARSPLDRRHNEQFFGPGTRLTVL.

This rearrangement joins TRBV5-1 to TRBJ2-5; TRBD2 aligns across 8 bases. The germline gives CDR1 SGHRS, CDR2 YFSETQ. This CDR3 is 15 amino acids long. Losses at the gene ends were 5 bases for V and 4 bases for J; bases not matched to a gene: 10. CDR3 residues: CASRGSAGVAETQYF. As DNA, the CDR3 is TGCGCCAGCAGGGGGTCAGCGGGAGTGGCAGAGACCCAGTACTTC.

The chain carries TRBV7-9 and TRBJ2-2, with a tentative D call TRBD2 (6 bases). CDR3 length equals 17 residues. Per the germline V gene, CDR1 is SEHNR and CDR2 is FQNEAQ (reference sequence). V gave up 2 bases and J gave up 2 bases, with 15 bases separating them. CDR3 DNA: TGTGCCAGCAGCTTAACGGGCGCTAGCGACAACACCGGGGAGCTGTTTTTT. The encoded protein is CASSLTGASDNTGELFF.

V and J are TRBV28 and TRBJ2-3; D is perhaps TRBD2 (5 bases). Trimming took 6 bases from V and 8 from J, leaving 15 bases between them. CDR1 and CDR2 from the germline V gene are MDHEN and SYDVKM. CDR3 length: 13 amino acids. CDR3 bases: TGTGCCAGCAGCACCCCGGGAATGGGTACGCAGTATTTT. This translates into CASSTPGMGTQYF.

This clone was picked up a small number of times. The V call is TRBV27, the J call TRBJ1-1; D ambiguous. V was cut by 3 bases and J by 1 base, with 3 bases left in between. The CDR3 loop spans 12 amino acids. Per germline, CDR1 MNHEY and CDR2 SMNVEV (reference sequence). CDR3 coding DNA: TGTGCCAGCAGTTTCGGGAACACTGAAGCTTTCTTT. Translated: CASSFGNTEAFF.

This clone was seen more than once but under ten times. The V gene is TRBV5-6, the J gene TRBJ1-5; D possibly corresponds to TRBD1 (6 bases). Between the trimmed V and J ends, which lost 2 bases and 4 bases, there was a span of 13 bases. Per germline, CDR1 SGHDT and CDR2 YYEEEE. The length of the CDR3 is 15 residues. DNA for the CDR3: TGTGCCAGCAGCTTCTTCGGCCAGGGGAATCAGCCCCAGCATTTT. Its protein product is CASSFFGQGNQPQHF.

The CDR3 DNA sequence: TGTGCCGTCAGTCGGCGGGCCGGCACAGATACGCAGTATTTT. Translated, it gives CAVSRRAGTDTQYF. V is TRBV19 and J is TRBJ2-3, with D tentatively TRBD2 (5 bases). Per the germline V gene, CDR1 is LNHDA and CDR2 is SQIVND (reference sequence). V gave up 11 bases and J gave up 1 base, with 16 bases separating them. There are 14 residues in the CDR3.

The chain links TRBV7-9 to TRBJ1-4; tentative D call: TRBD1 (6 bases). The V end lost 5 bases, the J end lost 5 bases, and 15 bases lay between the germline ends. CDR1 and CDR2 (germline): SEHNR, FQNEAQ (reference sequence). This CDR3 has 15 amino acids. DNA for the CDR3: TGTGCCAGCAGCCAACTGACAGGAGTGAATGAAAAACTGTTTTTT. It codes for CASSQLTGVNEKLFF.

V gene TRBV9 combines with J gene TRBJ2-1, with D unclear. The ends were cut back, 3 bases at V and 0 bases at J, with 13 bases in the middle. Germline-derived CDR1 and CDR2 are SGDLS and YYNGEE. This CDR3 has 16 amino acids. The CDR3 sequence: CASSALSGSSYNEQFF. The CDR3 region has the DNA TGTGCCAGCAGCGCGTTATCGGGTAGCTCCTACAATGAGCAGTTCTTC.

This clone appeared a few times. The chain is built from TRBV2 and TRBJ1-5; D gene uncertain. V dropped 0 bases and J dropped 7 bases, with 7 bases sitting between them. The CDR3 is made up of 13 amino acids. Germline V gives CDR1 SNHLY, CDR2 FYNNEI. This CDR3 reads CASSEAGGQPQHF. CDR3 coding DNA: TGTGCCAGCAGTGAAGCCGGCGGGCAGCCCCAGCATTTT.